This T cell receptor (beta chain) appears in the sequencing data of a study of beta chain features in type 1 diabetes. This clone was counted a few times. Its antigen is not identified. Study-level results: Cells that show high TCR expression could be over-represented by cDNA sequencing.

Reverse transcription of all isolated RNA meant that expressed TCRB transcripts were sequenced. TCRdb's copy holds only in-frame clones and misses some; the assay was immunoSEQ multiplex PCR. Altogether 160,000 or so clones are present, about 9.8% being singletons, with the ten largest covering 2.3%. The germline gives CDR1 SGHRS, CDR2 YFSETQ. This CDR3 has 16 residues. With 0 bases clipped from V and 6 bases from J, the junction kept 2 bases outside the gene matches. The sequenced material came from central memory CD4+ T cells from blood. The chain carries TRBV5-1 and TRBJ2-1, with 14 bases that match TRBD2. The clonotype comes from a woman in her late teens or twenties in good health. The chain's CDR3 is CASSLGLAGGLNEQFF. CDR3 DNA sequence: TGCGCCAGCAGCTTGGGACTAGCGGGGGGGCTCAATGAGCAGTTCTTC.